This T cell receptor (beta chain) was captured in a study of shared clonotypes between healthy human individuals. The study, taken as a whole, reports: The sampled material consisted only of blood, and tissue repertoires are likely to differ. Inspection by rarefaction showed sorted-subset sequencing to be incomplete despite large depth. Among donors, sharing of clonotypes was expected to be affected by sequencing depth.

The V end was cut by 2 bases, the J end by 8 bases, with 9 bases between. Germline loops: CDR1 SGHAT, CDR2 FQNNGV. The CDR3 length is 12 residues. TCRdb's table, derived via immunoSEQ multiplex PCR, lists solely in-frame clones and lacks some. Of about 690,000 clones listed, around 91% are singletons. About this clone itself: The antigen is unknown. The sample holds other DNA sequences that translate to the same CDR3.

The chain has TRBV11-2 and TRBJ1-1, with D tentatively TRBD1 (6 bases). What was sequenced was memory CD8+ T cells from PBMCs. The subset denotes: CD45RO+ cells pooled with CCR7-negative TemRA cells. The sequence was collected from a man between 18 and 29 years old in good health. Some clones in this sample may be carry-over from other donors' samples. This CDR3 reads CASSLSGTEAFF. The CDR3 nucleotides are TGTGCCAGCAGCTTATCCGGGACAGAAGCTTTCTTT.